The T cell receptor beta chain under discussion was sequenced for a study of OX40 agonist ivuxolimab in advanced cancers. Looking at the study overall: Participants, 82.7% male, averaged approximately 65 years of age, ranging from roughly 23 to 80. Among those treated, three patients had partial responses, one with hepatocellular carcinoma and two with cutaneous melanoma. The eligibility criteria allowed prior anti-PD-1, anti-PD-L1 or anti-CTLA-4 therapy, and roughly 39% had some.

Only in-frame clones appear in the TCRdb table, and some are missing; sequencing was by immunoSEQ multiplex PCR. The sample carries under 50,000 clones, approximately 90% recorded once. On this clone itself: Its antigen is not known.

V shed 2 bases, J shed 6 bases, and the junction held 12 bases outside the gene matches. The germline CDR1 and CDR2 sequences are MNHNS and SASEGT. The CDR3 has 17 residues. Study-level results: At doses 0.1 to 3.0 mg/kg, CD4+ and CD8+ clones expanded.

This chain joins TRBV6-1 and TRBJ2-2; 7 bases map to TRBD1. The sequenced sample was CD4+ or CD8+ T cells sorted from blood, obtained in a trial of the OX40 agonist ivuxolimab. The sequence came from an adult with an advanced solid tumor such as melanoma, head and neck, liver or kidney cancer. CDR3 loop: CASSEPGWDSYAGELFF. CDR3 nucleotides: TGTGCCAGCAGTGAACCGGGCTGGGACAGCTACGCCGGGGAGCTGTTTTTT.